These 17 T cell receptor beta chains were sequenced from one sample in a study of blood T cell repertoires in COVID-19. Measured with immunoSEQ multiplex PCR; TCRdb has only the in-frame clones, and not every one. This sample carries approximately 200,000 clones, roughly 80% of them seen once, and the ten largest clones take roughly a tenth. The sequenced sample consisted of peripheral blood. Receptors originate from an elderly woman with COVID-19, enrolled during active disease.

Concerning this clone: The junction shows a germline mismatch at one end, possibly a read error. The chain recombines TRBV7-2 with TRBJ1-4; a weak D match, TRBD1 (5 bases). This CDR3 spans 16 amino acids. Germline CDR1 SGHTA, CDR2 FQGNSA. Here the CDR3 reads CASRLGEGLSSEKLFF. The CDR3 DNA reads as TGTGCCAGCAGGTTAGGGGAGGGTCTCTCCTCTGAAAAACTGTTTTTT.

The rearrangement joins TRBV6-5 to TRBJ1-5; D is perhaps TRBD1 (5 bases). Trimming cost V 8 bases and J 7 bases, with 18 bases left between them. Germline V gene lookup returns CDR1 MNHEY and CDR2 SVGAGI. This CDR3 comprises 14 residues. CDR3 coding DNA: TGTGCCAGCGGCAGAACAACGGGACTGCAGCCCCAGCATTTT. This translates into CASGRTTGLQPQHF.

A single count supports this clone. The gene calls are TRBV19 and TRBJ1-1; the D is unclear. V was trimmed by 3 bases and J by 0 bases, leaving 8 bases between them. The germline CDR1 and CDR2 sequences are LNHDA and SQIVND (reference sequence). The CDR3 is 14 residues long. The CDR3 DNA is TGTGCCAGTAGTATGCCGACTGTGAACACTGAAGCTTTCTTT. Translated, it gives CASSMPTVNTEAFF.

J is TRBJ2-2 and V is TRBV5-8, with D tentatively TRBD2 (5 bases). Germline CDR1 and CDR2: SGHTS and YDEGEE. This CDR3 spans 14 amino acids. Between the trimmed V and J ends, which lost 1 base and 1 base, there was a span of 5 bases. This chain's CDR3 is CASSLRGNTGELFF. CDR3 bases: TGTGCCAGCAGCTTGCGGGGGAACACCGGGGAGCTGTTTTTT.

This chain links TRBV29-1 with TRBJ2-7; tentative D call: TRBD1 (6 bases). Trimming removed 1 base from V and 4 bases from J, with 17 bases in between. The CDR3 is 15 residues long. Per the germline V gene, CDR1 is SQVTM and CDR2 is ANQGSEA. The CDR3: CSVEANGQGRYEQYF. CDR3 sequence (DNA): TGCAGCGTTGAAGCTAACGGGCAGGGGAGATACGAGCAGTACTTC.

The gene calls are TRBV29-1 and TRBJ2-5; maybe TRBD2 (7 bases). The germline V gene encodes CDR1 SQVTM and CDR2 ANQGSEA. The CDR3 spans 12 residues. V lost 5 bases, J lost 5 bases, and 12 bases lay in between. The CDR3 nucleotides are TGCAGCGTTCCCAGGGGAGGGGAGACCCAGTACTTC. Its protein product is CSVPRGGETQYF.

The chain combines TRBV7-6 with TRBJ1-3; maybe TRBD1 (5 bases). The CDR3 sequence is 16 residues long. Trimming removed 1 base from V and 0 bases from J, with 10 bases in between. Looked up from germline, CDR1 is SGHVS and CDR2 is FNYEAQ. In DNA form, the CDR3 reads TGTGCCAGCAGCTTAGGCATAAGGGGCTCTGGAAACACCATATATTTT. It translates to CASSLGIRGSGNTIYF.

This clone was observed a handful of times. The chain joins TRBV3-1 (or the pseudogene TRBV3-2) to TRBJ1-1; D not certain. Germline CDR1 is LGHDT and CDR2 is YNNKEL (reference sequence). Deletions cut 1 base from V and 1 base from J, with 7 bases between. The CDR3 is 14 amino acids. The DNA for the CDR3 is TGTGCCAGCAGCCAAGCCGCCGGGAACACTGAAGCTTTCTTT. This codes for CASSQAAGNTEAFF.

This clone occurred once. CDR3 DNA sequence: TGTGCCAGCAGTCCCTACAACTCCAGGGCGATGAACACTGAAGCTTTCTTT. Translated: CASSPYNSRAMNTEAFF. The V gene is TRBV6-2 or TRBV6-3, the J gene TRBJ1-1; D is perhaps TRBD1 (5 bases). From germline, CDR1 is MNHEY and CDR2 SVGEGT. The CDR3 extends over 17 amino acids. Between the trimmed V and J ends, which lost 5 bases and 0 bases, there was a span of 19 bases.

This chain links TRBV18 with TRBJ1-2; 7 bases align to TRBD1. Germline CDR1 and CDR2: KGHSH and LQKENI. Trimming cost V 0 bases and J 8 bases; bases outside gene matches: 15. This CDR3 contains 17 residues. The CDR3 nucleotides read TGTGCCAGCTCACCACCTCAGGGGACAGTCCCATTTGCGGGCTACACCTTC. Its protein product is CASSPPQGTVPFAGYTF.

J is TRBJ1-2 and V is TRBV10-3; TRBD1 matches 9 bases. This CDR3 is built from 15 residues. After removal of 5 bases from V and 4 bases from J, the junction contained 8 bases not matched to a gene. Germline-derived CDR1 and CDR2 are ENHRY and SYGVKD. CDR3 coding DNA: TGTGCCATCAGTCCCGGGACAGGGATGGGCTATGGCTACACCTTC. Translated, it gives CAISPGTGMGYGYTF.

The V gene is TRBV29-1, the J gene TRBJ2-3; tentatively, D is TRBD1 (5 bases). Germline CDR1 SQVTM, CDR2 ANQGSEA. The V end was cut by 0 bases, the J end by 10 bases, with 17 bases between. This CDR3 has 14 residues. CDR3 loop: CSVEDQRDSSPQYF. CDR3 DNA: TGCAGCGTTGAAGATCAAAGAGACAGCAGTCCGCAGTATTTT.

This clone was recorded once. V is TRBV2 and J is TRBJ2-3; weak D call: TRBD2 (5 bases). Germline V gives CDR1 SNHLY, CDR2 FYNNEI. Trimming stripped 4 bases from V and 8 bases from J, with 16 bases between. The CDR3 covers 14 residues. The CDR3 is CASSGELVSGTQYF. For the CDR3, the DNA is TGTGCCAGCAGTGGGGAACTAGTGAGCGGTACGCAGTATTTT.

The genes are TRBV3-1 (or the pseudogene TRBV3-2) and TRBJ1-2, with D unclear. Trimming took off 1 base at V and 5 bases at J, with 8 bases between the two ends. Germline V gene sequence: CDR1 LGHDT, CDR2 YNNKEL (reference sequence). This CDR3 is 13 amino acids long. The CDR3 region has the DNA TGTGCCAGCAGCCAAGTGCTGGAGTATGGCTACACCTTC. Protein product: CASSQVLEYGYTF.

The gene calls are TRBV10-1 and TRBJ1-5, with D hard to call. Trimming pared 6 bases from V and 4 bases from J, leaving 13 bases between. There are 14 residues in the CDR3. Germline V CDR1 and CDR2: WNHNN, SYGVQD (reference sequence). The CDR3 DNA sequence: TGCGCCAGCAGCACGGGGAGTCTGAATCAGCCCCAGCATTTT. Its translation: CASSTGSLNQPQHF.

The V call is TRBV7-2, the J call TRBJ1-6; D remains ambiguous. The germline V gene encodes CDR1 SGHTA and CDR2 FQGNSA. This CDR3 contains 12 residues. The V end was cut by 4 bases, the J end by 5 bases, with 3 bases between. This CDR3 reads CASSSDNSPLHF. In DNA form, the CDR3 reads TGTGCCAGCAGCTCTGATAATTCACCCCTCCACTTT.

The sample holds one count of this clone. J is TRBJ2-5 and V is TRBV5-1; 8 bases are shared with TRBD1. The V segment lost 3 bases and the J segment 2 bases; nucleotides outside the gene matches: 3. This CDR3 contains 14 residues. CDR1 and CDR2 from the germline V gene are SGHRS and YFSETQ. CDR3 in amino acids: CASSSGQEQETQYF. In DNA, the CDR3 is TGCGCCAGCAGCTCGGGACAGGAGCAAGAGACCCAGTACTTC. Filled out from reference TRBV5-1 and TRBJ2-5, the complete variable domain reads KAGVTQTPRYLIKTRGQQVTLSCSPISGHRSVSWYQQTPGQGLQFLFEYFSETQRNKGNFPGRFSGRQFSNSRSEMNVSTLELGDSALYLCASSSGQEQETQYFGPGTRLLVL.